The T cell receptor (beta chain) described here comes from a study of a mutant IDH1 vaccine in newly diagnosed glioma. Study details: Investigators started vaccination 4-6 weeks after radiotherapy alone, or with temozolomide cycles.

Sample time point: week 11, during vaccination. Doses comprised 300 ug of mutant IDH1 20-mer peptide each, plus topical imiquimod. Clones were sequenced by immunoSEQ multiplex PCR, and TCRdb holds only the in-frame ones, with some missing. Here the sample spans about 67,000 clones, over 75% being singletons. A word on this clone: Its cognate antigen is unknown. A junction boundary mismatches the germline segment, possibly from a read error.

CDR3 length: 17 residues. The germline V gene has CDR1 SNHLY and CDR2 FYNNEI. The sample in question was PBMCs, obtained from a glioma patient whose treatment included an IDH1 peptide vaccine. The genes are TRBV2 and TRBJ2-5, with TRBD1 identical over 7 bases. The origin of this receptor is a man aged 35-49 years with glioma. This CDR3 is CASSQAVRTGLGETQYF. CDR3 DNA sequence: TGTGCCAGCAGTCAAGCCGTCCGGACAGGCCTAGGGGAGACCCAGTACTTC.